This T cell receptor beta chain was captured in a study of memory CD4+ T cells and cytomegalovirus serostatus. Concerning this clone: Its target is not known.

Some clones are missing from TCRdb's copy, which holds only in-frame ones; the method was immunoSEQ multiplex PCR. Of about 50,000 clones detected, roughly 82% appear once; the ten largest clones hold less than 0.5%. The sort gate was single viable CD3+CD4+CD8-CD45RO+ cells for memory CD4+ T cells. Whole-study results and caveats: Each of roughly 65 CMV-associated TCRbeta sequences occurred in one to five individuals.

The ends were cut back, 6 bases at V and 17 bases at J, with 14 bases in the middle. CDR3 size: 10 residues. Germline V gives CDR1 DFQATT, CDR2 SNEGSKA (reference sequence). This TCR came from an adult in good health and CMV-seronegative. The chain couples TRBV20-1 to TRBJ1-6; D unresolved. The sample was memory CD4+ T cells from blood. The CDR3: CSAGVGVIHF. The CDR3 nucleotides are TGCAGTGCCGGGGTTGGGGTGATCCACTTT.